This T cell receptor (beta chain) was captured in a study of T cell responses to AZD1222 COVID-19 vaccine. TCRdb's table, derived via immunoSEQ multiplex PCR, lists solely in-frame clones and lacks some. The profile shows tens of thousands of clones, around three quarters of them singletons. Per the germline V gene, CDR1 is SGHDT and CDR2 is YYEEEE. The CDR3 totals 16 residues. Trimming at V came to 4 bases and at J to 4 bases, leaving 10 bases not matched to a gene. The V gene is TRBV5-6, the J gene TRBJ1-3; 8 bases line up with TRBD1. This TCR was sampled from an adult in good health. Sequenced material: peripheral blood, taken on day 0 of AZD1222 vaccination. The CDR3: CASSPSTGGRGNTIYF. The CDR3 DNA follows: TGTGCCAGCAGCCCGAGTACAGGGGGTAGAGGAAACACCATATATTTT.